These 17 T cell receptor beta chains originate from one sample sequenced in a study of cytomegalovirus exposure and HLA in healthy donors. 60 Vbeta and 13 Jbeta primers were used in PCR. Profiling relied on immunoSEQ multiplex PCR, and the TCRdb table lists in-frame clones only, not all of them. The sample shows 140,000 to 150,000 clones, roughly 80% of them seen only once. The sequenced material came from PBMCs. Every receptor here comes from a woman aged 25 to 39 in good health and CMV-seronegative.

The chain carries TRBV6-4 and TRBJ2-5, with D possibly matching TRBD1 (5 bases). The assigned J gene may be wrong: the sequence end matches TRBJ2-7 better. The CDR3 sequence is 14 residues long. CDR1 and CDR2 (germline): MRHNA, SNTAGT. The CDR3 loop reads CASGYKGSFYEQYF. CDR3 nucleotide sequence: TGTGCCAGCGGGTACAAGGGGTCGTTTTACGAGCAGTACTTC.

This chain links TRBV13 with TRBJ2-6; D is unresolved. This CDR3 has 15 amino acids. The V gene's germline CDR1 is PRHDT and CDR2 FYEKMQ (reference sequence). Deletions cut 0 bases from V and 0 bases from J, with 3 bases between. The CDR3 DNA reads as TGTGCCAGCAGCTTAGGGGCCTCTGGGGCCAACGTCCTGACTTTC. It encodes CASSLGASGANVLTF.

The genes are TRBV19 and TRBJ2-7, with 7 bases aligning to TRBD1. The CDR3 extends over 14 amino acids. Germline CDR1 and CDR2: LNHDA and SQIVND (reference sequence). V gave up 3 bases and J gave up 2 bases; unmatched junction bases: 4. This CDR3 reads CASSMGQGAYEQYF. CDR3 bases: TGTGCCAGTAGTATGGGGCAGGGGGCCTACGAGCAGTACTTC.

Only a few counts were recorded for this clone. The chain couples TRBV2 to TRBJ1-6; D ambiguous. The germline V gene encodes CDR1 SNHLY and CDR2 FYNNEI. The CDR3 has 15 amino acids. The V gene lost 1 base and the J gene lost 8 bases, with 12 bases spanning the gap. The CDR3 DNA reads TGTGCCAGCAGTGAAGAGGTGGGCAGATATTCACCCCTCCACTTT. This translates into CASSEEVGRYSPLHF. The complete variable domain, with remaining parts taken from reference TRBV2 and TRBJ1-6, reads EPEVTQTPSHQVTQMGQEVILRCVPISNHLYFYWYRQILGQKVEFLVSFYNNEISEKSEIFDDQFSVERPDGSNFTLKIRSTKLEDSAMYFCASSEEVGRYSPLHFGNGTRLTVT.

The chain employs TRBV29-1 and TRBJ1-1; D call uncertain. Germline V gene lookup returns CDR1 SQVTM and CDR2 ANQGSEA. The CDR3 runs 11 residues. Trimming took 6 bases from V and 4 from J, leaving 9 bases between them. CDR3: CSVVSPTEAFF. CDR3 nucleotides: TGCAGCGTCGTTTCCCCCACTGAAGCTTTCTTT. Full variable domain (missing parts from reference TRBV29-1 and TRBJ1-1): SAVISQKPSRDICQRGTSLTIQCQVDSQVTMMFWYRQQPGQSLTLIATANQGSEATYESGFVIDKFPISRPNLTFSTLTVSNMSPEDSSIYLCSVVSPTEAFFGQGTRLTVV.

In its sample, this clone was seen a few times. The V gene is TRBV28, the J gene TRBJ2-5; 10 bases line up with TRBD1. This CDR3 comprises 14 residues. Germline CDR1 reads MDHEN; CDR2 reads SYDVKM. The trim removed 8 bases at V and 2 bases at J, leaving 5 bases unmatched. The CDR3 bases are TGTGCCAGCCTGGACAGGGGGGCTCAAGAGACCCAGTACTTC. Amino acid sequence: CASLDRGAQETQYF.

This sequence joins TRBV27 and TRBJ2-7; D uncertain. The CDR3 contains 14 residues. Germline CDR1 and CDR2: MNHEY and SMNVEV (reference sequence). Trimming pared 2 bases from V and 4 bases from J, leaving 12 bases between. CDR3 loop: CASSLLPATYEQYF. The CDR3, as DNA: TGTGCCAGCAGTTTACTGCCAGCGACGTACGAGCAGTACTTC.

The chain employs TRBV15 and TRBJ1-2; no clear D gene. Germline assignment: CDR1 LNHNV and CDR2 YYDKDF (reference sequence). The CDR3 consists of 16 residues. The V end lost 0 bases, the J end lost 5 bases, and 16 bases lay between the germline ends. The CDR3 loop is CATSREGGWSGYGYTF. DNA of the CDR3: TGTGCCACCAGCAGAGAGGGCGGGTGGTCCGGATATGGCTACACCTTC.

The chain links TRBV14 to TRBJ1-1; maybe TRBD1 (5 bases). Germline loops: CDR1 SGHDN, CDR2 FVKESK. This CDR3 contains 13 residues. V lost 10 bases and J 3 bases, leaving 15 bases between the germline ends. This CDR3 is CATSRGMYTEAFF. The CDR3, as DNA: TGTGCCACCAGTCGGGGGATGTACACTGAAGCTTTCTTT. Combining the CDR3 with reference TRBV14 and TRBJ1-1 gives the whole variable domain EAGVTQFPSHSVIEKGQTVTLRCDPISGHDNLYWYRRVMGKEIKFLLHFVKESKQDESGMPNNRFLAERTGGTYSTLKVQPAELEDSGVYFCATSRGMYTEAFFGQGTRLTVV.

V is TRBV6-1 and J is TRBJ2-3; a weak D match, TRBD2 (5 bases). Per germline, CDR1 MNHNS and CDR2 SASEGT. The CDR3 spans 14 residues. V was pared by 5 bases and J by 2 bases, with 11 bases between. The CDR3 DNA reads TGTGCCAGCAGTTTCCGGACTGCCACAGATACGCAGTATTTT. Its translation is CASSFRTATDTQYF.

The chain uses TRBV27 and TRBJ2-7; D might be TRBD1 (5 bases). The germline V and J ends were trimmed by 3 bases and 3 bases, with 15 bases remaining between them. The CDR3 extends over 15 amino acids. CDR1 and CDR2 from the germline V gene are MNHEY and SMNVEV (reference sequence). The CDR3 loop reads CASSLVAGPFYEQYF. CDR3 DNA sequence: TGTGCCAGCAGTTTGGTGGCAGGGCCTTTCTACGAGCAGTACTTC.

The chain combines TRBV11-1 with TRBJ1-6, with D unclear. This CDR3 has 13 amino acids. In germline, CDR1 is SGHAT, CDR2 FQDESV (reference sequence). V was shortened by 2 bases and J by 9 bases, with 8 bases between the two germline ends. The CDR3 nucleotides are TGTGCCAGCAGCTTATCTGGGAGTTCACCCCTCCACTTT. Amino acids: CASSLSGSSPLHF.

This chain connects TRBV29-1 to TRBJ1-1; unclear D gene. V dropped 6 bases and J dropped 1 base, with 15 bases sitting between them. This CDR3 has 14 residues. Per germline, CDR1 SQVTM and CDR2 ANQGSEA. CDR3 in DNA: TGCAGCGTGCGGGCCCGGTCTGGGAACACTGAAGCTTTCTTT. Translating it yields CSVRARSGNTEAFF.

This clone showed up just a few times. CDR3 DNA: TGTGCCAGCAGTTACTCGGTCGGGGGAGAGACTGAAGCTTTCTTT. This translates into CASSYSVGGETEAFF. The chain couples TRBV6-6 to TRBJ1-1; D might be TRBD1 (5 bases). The V gene's germline CDR1 is MNHNY and CDR2 SVGAGI (reference sequence). This CDR3 is 15 amino acids long. V gave up 0 bases and J gave up 5 bases, with 13 bases separating them.

The rearrangement uses TRBV7-9 and TRBJ1-5; D might be TRBD1 (5 bases). With 4 bases removed from V and 7 bases from J, the gap between germline ends came to 23 bases. The CDR3 covers 17 residues. The V gene's germline CDR1 is SEHNR and CDR2 FQNEAQ (reference sequence). CDR3 bases: TGTGCCAGCAGCTCAGAACGGCAGGGAAGTTCACGGCAGCCCCAGCATTTT. This translates into CASSSERQGSSRQPQHF.

The chain employs TRBV5-5 and TRBJ2-1; maybe TRBD1 (5 bases). Germline V gives CDR1 SGHKS, CDR2 YYEKEE (reference sequence). Trimming pared 2 bases from V and 0 bases from J, leaving 12 bases between. The CDR3 is 16 amino acids. The CDR3, as DNA: TGTGCCAGCAGCTTTTTTCAGGGAATCTCCTACAATGAGCAGTTCTTC. It translates to CASSFFQGISYNEQFF. Combining the CDR3 with reference TRBV5-5 and TRBJ2-1 gives the whole variable domain DAGVTQSPTHLIKTRGQQVTLRCSPISGHKSVSWYQQVLGQGPQFIFQYYEKEERGRGNFPDRFSARQFPNYSSELNVNALLLGDSALYLCASSFFQGISYNEQFFGPGTRLTVL.

The chain recombines TRBV7-9 with TRBJ2-1; unclear D gene. This CDR3 has 15 amino acids. Trimming removed 2 bases at V and 0 bases at J, with 8 bases between. Germline CDR1 reads SEHNR; CDR2 reads FQNEAQ (reference sequence). This CDR3 reads CASSLLESSYNEQFF. CDR3 DNA: TGTGCCAGCAGCTTACTGGAGAGCTCCTACAATGAGCAGTTCTTC.